The 14 T cell receptor beta chains below all came from one sample that was sequenced in a study of CD8 T cells in ankylosing spondylitis (TCRdb year 2017). The library was prepared using 5' RACE. The sequencer was an Illumina HiSeq 2500. TCRdb took the public reads, trimmed them with fastp at Q25, ran MiXCR for clone calling and kept in-frame beta chains. Each entry merges the rows of one CDR3 protein and shows their most common DNA and genes. The sample contains a few hundred thousand distinct CDR3 sequences, 15% to 20% of them found a single time. Jointly, the top ten make up roughly a third of the sample. Sequenced material: blood, either unsorted or a sorted T cell fraction (not recorded which). These receptor sequences come from a male donor with ankylosing spondylitis or in good health (not recorded which).

The chain has TRBV5-1 and TRBJ1-5; 7 bases align to TRBD1. The CDR3 runs 15 residues. Germline V CDR1 and CDR2: SGHRS, YFSETQ. The V and J ends lost 4 bases and 0 bases, in that order; junction bases with no gene match: 4. As DNA, the CDR3 is TGCGCCAGCAGCAGCGGACAGGATAGCAATCAGCCCCAGCATTTT. It yields the protein CASSSGQDSNQPQHF.

This clonotype showed up many times. The J gene is TRBJ2-1, the V gene TRBV7-9; D unclear. CDR3 length: 17 amino acids. CDR1 is SEHNR, CDR2 FQNEAQ, per germline (reference sequence). Trimming took off 5 bases at V and 4 bases at J, with 21 bases between the two ends. The CDR3 DNA sequence: TGTGCCAGCAGCCCCGTGATGCGTAGGGATCTTTACAATGAGCAGTTCTTC. Translated, it gives CASSPVMRRDLYNEQFF.

The rearrangement uses TRBV27 and TRBJ2-7; a weak D match, TRBD2 (6 bases). Germline loops: CDR1 MNHEY, CDR2 SMNVEV (reference sequence). The CDR3 covers 16 residues. With 5 bases removed from V and 0 bases from J, the gap between germline ends came to 17 bases. The CDR3 spells CASSLHGAGSSYEQYF. In DNA, the CDR3 is TGTGCCAGCAGTCTCCACGGGGCGGGAAGCTCCTACGAGCAGTACTTC.

This clonotype was recorded a few times. The V gene is TRBV29-1, the J gene TRBJ2-7, with D unclear. Per the germline V gene, CDR1 is SQVTM and CDR2 is ANQGSEA. V was pared by 5 bases and J by 4 bases, with 12 bases between. The length of the CDR3 is 12 residues. The CDR3 bases are TGCAGCGTTCGAACAGACGGGTACGAGCAGTACTTC. This codes for CSVRTDGYEQYF.

The chain uses TRBV13 and TRBJ2-3, with 11 nucleotides matching TRBD2. The CDR3 runs 18 residues. CDR1 and CDR2 from the germline V gene are PRHDT and FYEKMQ (reference sequence). V lost 1 base, J lost 2 bases, and 8 bases stayed unmatched. The CDR3 bases are TGTGCCAGCAGCTTAGTGACTAGCGGGGACTCAAACACAGATACGCAGTATTTT. Translating it yields CASSLVTSGDSNTDTQYF. Using reference TRBV13 and TRBJ2-3 for the parts outside the CDR3, the full variable domain is AAGVIQSPRHLIKEKRETATLKCYPIPRHDTVYWYQQGPGQDPQFLISFYEKMQSDKGSIPDRFSAQQFSDYHSELNMSSLELGDSALYFCASSLVTSGDSNTDTQYFGPGTRLTVL.

The chain combines TRBV19 with TRBJ1-1; D is unclear. Germline V lookup: CDR1 LNHDA, CDR2 SQIVND (reference sequence). V was cut by 3 bases and J by 5 bases, with 7 bases left in between. This CDR3 is built from 12 residues. CDR3 in DNA: TGTGCCAGTAGTATTTCTTCGACTGAAGCTTTCTTT. Amino acid sequence: CASSISSTEAFF.

The J gene is TRBJ2-7, the V gene TRBV12-3 or TRBV12-4, with TRBD1 as a possible D gene (5 bases). The CDR3 has 13 amino acids. V was shortened by 6 bases and J by 1 base, with 10 bases between the two germline ends. CDR3 coding DNA: TGTGCCAGCAGCATGACAGATTCCTACGAGCAGTACTTC. Encoded protein: CASSMTDSYEQYF.

This rearrangement joins TRBV13 to TRBJ2-1; D is tentatively TRBD1 or TRBD2 (6 bases each). Per germline, CDR1 PRHDT and CDR2 FYEKMQ (reference sequence). The length of the CDR3 is 14 residues. The V end lost 3 bases, the J end lost 7 bases, and 13 bases lay between the germline ends. Here the CDR3 DNA reads TGTGCCAGCAGCTTGTCCGGGGGCCTAAATGAGCAGTTCTTC. Protein product: CASSLSGGLNEQFF.

In this sample, this clonotype turned up many times. J is TRBJ2-1 and V is TRBV4-1, with 7 nucleotides matching TRBD2. Germline CDR1 and CDR2: MGHRA and YSYEKL. With V trimmed by 0 bases and J by 8 bases, 7 bases remained unmatched. The CDR3 spans 15 residues. Written as DNA, the CDR3 is TGCGCCAGCAGCCAAGATCGGGGAGGGGTGGATGAGCAGTTCTTC. Amino acids: CASSQDRGGVDEQFF.

This clonotype was recorded a few times. This chain links TRBV28 with TRBJ2-7; the match to TRBD2 covers 14 bases. J was trimmed by 6 bases and V by 2 bases; bases with no gene match: 3. The germline V gene has CDR1 MDHEN and CDR2 SYDVKM. This CDR3 spans 15 amino acids. CDR3 nucleotide sequence: TGTGCCAGCAGTTTAGGGACTAGCGGGAGCCCCGAGCAGTACTTC. It yields the protein CASSLGTSGSPEQYF. Full variable domain (remainder filled in from reference TRBV28 and TRBJ2-7): DVKVTQSSRYLVKRTGEKVFLECVQDMDHENMFWYRQDPGLGLRLIYFSYDVKMKEKGDIPEGYSVSREKKERFSLILESASTNQTSMYLCASSLGTSGSPEQYFGPGTRLTVT.

The chain uses TRBV19 and TRBJ1-1, with unresolved D. The CDR3 runs to 12 residues. Trimming took off 7 bases at V and 7 bases at J, with 13 bases between the two ends. The germline V gene encodes CDR1 LNHDA and CDR2 SQIVND (reference sequence). This chain's CDR3 is CASTPGIYEAFF. The CDR3 nucleotides are TGTGCCAGTACCCCCGGGATTTATGAAGCTTTCTTT.

This clonotype was detected many times. The rearrangement uses TRBV29-1 and TRBJ2-7, with D possibly TRBD1 on 7 matching bases. The CDR3 length is 13 residues. Trimming pared 2 bases from V and 7 bases from J, leaving 15 bases between. CDR1 and CDR2 (germline): SQVTM, ANQGSEA. CDR3 region: CSVEWVRGDEQYF. The CDR3 region has the DNA TGCAGCGTTGAATGGGTCAGGGGGGATGAGCAGTACTTC.

The rearrangement links TRBV7-9 to TRBJ2-7; unclear D gene. The germline V gene has CDR1 SEHNR and CDR2 FQNEAQ (reference sequence). V gave up 1 base and J gave up 4 bases, with 8 bases separating them. The CDR3 runs to 13 residues. The CDR3, as DNA: TGTGCCAGCAGCTTAGACATGGATTACGAGCAGTACTTC. Protein product: CASSLDMDYEQYF.

This clonotype was counted a few times. The chain couples TRBV7-6 to TRBJ1-5; no definite D call. V dropped 5 bases and J dropped 0 bases, with 8 bases sitting between them. The germline CDR1 and CDR2 sequences are SGHVS and FNYEAQ. This CDR3 comprises 14 residues. CDR3: CASSLDTSNQPQHF. CDR3 DNA sequence: TGTGCCAGCAGCCTTGACACTAGCAATCAGCCCCAGCATTTT.